Listed here is a single T cell receptor (beta chain). This CDR3 is built from 15 residues. Germline V gives CDR1 SEHNR, CDR2 FQNEAQ (reference sequence). The ends were cut back, 1 base at V and 2 bases at J, with 12 bases in the middle. Clones were sequenced by immunoSEQ multiplex PCR, and TCRdb holds only the in-frame ones, with some missing. The sample shows about 170,000 clones, about 80% of them seen only once. These data come from a study of blood T cell repertoires in COVID-19. The sequenced sample was peripheral blood. The sequence came from a man in his 70s with active or convalescent COVID-19. The chain carries TRBV7-9 and TRBJ2-7, with D possibly being TRBD1 (6 bases). CDR3 DNA: TGTGCCAGCAGCTTAGGTGGGGGCAAGCCCTACGAGCAGTACTTC. Amino acid sequence: CASSLGGGKPYEQYF.